The following is a TCR beta chain sequence with its context. Its antigen is not identified. Generated by immunoSEQ multiplex PCR, the TCRdb table keeps only in-frame clones and is missing some. Seen here are 100,000 to 150,000 clones, about 93% observed once, and the top ten hold 1%. Autoimmune disease history or systemic immunosuppression excluded patients. This sample stems from a study of OX40 agonist ivuxolimab in advanced cancers. Study summary: Anti-PD-1, anti-PD-L1 or anti-CTLA-4 therapy given earlier was allowed, and 40% had some. Notes on the study in general: Low normalized clonal expansion also occurred in some nonresponding patients. Researchers did not determine the expanded peripheral T cells' antigen specificity.

This CDR3 has 15 residues. Germline V lookup: CDR1 MNHNY, CDR2 SVGAGI (reference sequence). The ends were cut back, 5 bases at V and 1 base at J, with 13 bases in the middle. The specimen was CD4+ or CD8+ T cells sorted from blood, collected in a trial of the OX40 agonist ivuxolimab. This receptor was taken from an adult with an advanced solid tumor such as melanoma, head and neck, liver or kidney cancer. V and J are TRBV6-6 and TRBJ2-3; D remains unclear. CDR3 nucleotides: TGTGCCAGCAGTGTCGGACCAGCAGGCACAGATACGCAGTATTTT. It specifies CASSVGPAGTDTQYF.